The clone carrying this T cell receptor (beta chain) was observed a single time. Per the study methods: Amplification from reference gene primers served as the basis for estimated nucleated cell counts. TCRdb's table, derived via immunoSEQ multiplex PCR, lists solely in-frame clones and lacks some. For V, J and clone size, that table is used; D and trimming come from the DNA. The repertoire holds some 300,000 clones, with approximately 90% as singletons. The data derive from a study of blood T cell repertoires in COVID-19. Across the study: Samples of COVID-19 (acute and convalescent) were obtained from the United States, Italy and Spain. PBMCs, B-cell-depleted T cells, or T cells provided the cDNA or gDNA that made up the material.

In assigning cohorts, the study relied on participant-reported clinical history. V was clipped by 0 bases and J by 7 bases; unmatched bases: 5. The CDR3 is 16 residues long. The germline gives CDR1 SGHTA, CDR2 FQGNSA. The sample was PBMCs or T cells enriched from blood (not recorded which). The sequence was obtained from a woman in her thirties or forties who had recovered from COVID-19. The chain combines TRBV7-2 with TRBJ2-7, with 14 bases identical to TRBD2. CDR3: CASSLAGLAGVDEQYF. For the CDR3, the DNA is TGTGCCAGCAGCTTAGCGGGACTAGCGGGAGTGGATGAGCAGTACTTC. Full variable domain (missing parts from reference TRBV7-2 and TRBJ2-7): GAGVSQSPSNKVTEKGKDVELRCDPISGHTALYWYRQSLGQGLEFLIYFQGNSAPDKSGLPSDRFSAERTGGSVSTLTIQRTQQEDSAVYLCASSLAGLAGVDEQYFGPGTRLTVT.